The entry below gives a single T cell receptor (beta chain) sequence along with its context. This clone showed up just once. Its antigen has not been determined. No much larger clone is present one base from it, and per-base qualities are unavailable. The sample is drawn from a study of blood T cell repertoires in COVID-19 (TCRdb year 2020). As for the study more broadly: Samples from collaborators originated in the United States, Italy and Spain and spanned both the acute and convalescent phases of COVID-19. Nearly every sample came with metadata listing a de-identified subject ID, COVID-19 status, age in years and sex. Deeply sampled blood TCRbeta repertoires from subjects exposed to, actively infected with, or recovered from COVID-19 were included in the dataset. The material from the prospective study consisted of cDNA or gDNA derived from T cells, B-cell-depleted T cells, or PBMCs. Where HLA class I and class II types were available, the types were taken from metadata supplied by the sample provider, not from assay-based typing. The repertoires were released in a freely available public database intended as a resource for research on the immune response to SARS-CoV-2. The samples were drawn from two sources: the first 160 participants of the ongoing ImmuneRACE study, and about 1,300 subjects contributed by 6 global collaborators.

TCRbeta CDR3 regions were amplified from genomic DNA using the immunoSEQ Assay, a bias-controlled multiplex PCR. Per the original workflow: Within the assay, amplification of reference gene primers was used to estimate how many nucleated cells each sample contained. Sequence reads were collapsed and filtered to measure the absolute abundance of every unique TCRbeta CDR3 rearrangement. Productive Simpson clonality was computed per sample as the square root of Simpson's diversity index over productive rearrangements. TCRdb took over this immuneACCESS table, retaining in-frame rearrangements with V and J assigned. Such tables are incomplete; in checked studies, under half of the missing clones stem from an unresolved V gene, and the remainder is unexplained. That table is the source of V, J and clone size, and D and trimming were worked out from the DNA. The sample contains over 150,000 clones, around nine tenths of them found a single time. The ten largest clones add up to 2.5% to 3% of the sample.

CDR1 and CDR2 were assigned from the germline V gene as SGHTA and FQGTGA. V lost 4 bases and J lost 8 bases; the stretch between them is 17 bases long. The CDR3 sequence holds 14 residues, the cysteine and phenylalanine included. Here the CDR3 DNA is all that survives: 42 bases in frame from base 1. One collaborating source in Seattle enrolled patients while the patients were actively infected and followed the patients over time throughout the course of disease. Each collaborating institution followed its own protocols to collect whole blood in K2EDTA tubes. For TCRbeta analysis, collaborators shipped samples in one of three forms: frozen whole blood, isolated PBMCs, or DNA extracted from either of those sample types. What the authors observed across the whole study: The amount of clinical and demographic metadata varied by source and participant and was provided uncurated.

Here the chain combines TRBV7-3 and TRBJ1-2; a tentative D call is TRBD1 (5 bases match). The TCR was taken from a woman older than 75 with COVID-19, enrolled during active disease. Sequencing was carried out using peripheral blood. The CDR3 here reads CASSSRGGEEGYTF. DNA sequence: TGTGCCAGCAGCTCCCGTGGGGGGGAGGAGGGCTACACCTTC.